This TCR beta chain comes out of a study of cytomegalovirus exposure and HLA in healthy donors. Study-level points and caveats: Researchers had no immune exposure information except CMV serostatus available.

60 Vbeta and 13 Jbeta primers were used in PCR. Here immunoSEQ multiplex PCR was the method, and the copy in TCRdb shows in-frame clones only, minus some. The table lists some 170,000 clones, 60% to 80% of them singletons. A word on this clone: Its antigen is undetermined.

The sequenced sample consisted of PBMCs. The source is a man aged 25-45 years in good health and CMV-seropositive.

The CDR3 coding sequence is TGTGCCTCAAATCCGGGCGGGGGGTTGCACGAGCAGTACTTC. This encodes CASNPGGGLHEQYF. V and J are TRBV5-4 and TRBJ2-7; 8 bases are a match to TRBD2. CDR1 is SGHNT, CDR2 YYREEE, per germline (reference sequence). The CDR3 consists of 14 residues. Trimming cost V 10 bases and J 5 bases; bases outside gene matches: 14.